Sequencing of this T cell receptor beta chain was carried out in a study of cytomegalovirus exposure and HLA in healthy donors. Study-wide results and limits: Available immune exposure information covered CMV serostatus only. Follow-up analysis found HLA locus-dependent TCR association rates, highest for DRB1 and lowest for HLA-C. In a later analysis, about 17,000 TCR beta sequences were associated with HLA alleles at 0.05 false discovery rate.

Trimming cost V 5 bases and J 3 bases; bases outside gene matches: 5. CDR3 length: 14 amino acids. CDR1 and CDR2 (germline): SEHNR, FQNEAQ (reference sequence). A word on this clone: Its antigen is not identified. At the DNA level, this CDR3 is encoded by other sequences in the same sample as well.

The study ran its PCR with 60 Vbeta and 13 Jbeta primers. Clones were read by immunoSEQ multiplex PCR, and TCRdb kept only the in-frame ones, dropping some. The sample holds 150,000 to 200,000 clones, around four fifths seen once. Each donor was healthy, and each was a bone marrow donor. The sequenced sample consisted of PBMCs. The receptor was derived from a man between 18 and 29 years old in good health and CMV-seronegative. The gene calls are TRBV7-9 and TRBJ2-7, with 9 bases identical to TRBD1. CDR3: CASSPPGQGYEQYF. In DNA form, the CDR3 reads TGTGCCAGCAGCCCCCCGGGACAGGGCTACGAGCAGTACTTC.